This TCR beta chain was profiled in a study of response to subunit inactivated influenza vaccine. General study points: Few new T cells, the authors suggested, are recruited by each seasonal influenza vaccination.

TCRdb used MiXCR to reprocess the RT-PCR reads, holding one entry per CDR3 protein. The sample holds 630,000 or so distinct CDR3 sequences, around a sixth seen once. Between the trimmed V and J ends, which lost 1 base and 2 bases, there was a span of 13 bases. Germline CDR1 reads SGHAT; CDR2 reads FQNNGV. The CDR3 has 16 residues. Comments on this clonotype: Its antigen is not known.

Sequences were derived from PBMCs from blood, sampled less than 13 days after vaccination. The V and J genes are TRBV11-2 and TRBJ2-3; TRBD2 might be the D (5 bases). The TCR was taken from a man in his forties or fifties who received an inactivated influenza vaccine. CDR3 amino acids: CASSLGTSHNTDTQYF. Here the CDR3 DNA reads TGTGCCAGCAGCTTAGGCACTAGTCACAACACAGATACGCAGTATTTT.